The source of this T cell receptor (beta chain) is a study of blood T cell repertoires in COVID-19 (TCRdb year 2020). Notes on the research overall: The collaborator samples originated in the United States, Italy and Spain and spanned the acute and convalescent phases of COVID-19. The material from the prospective study consisted of cDNA or gDNA derived from T cells, B-cell-depleted T cells, or PBMCs. Subjects who had been exposed to COVID-19, were actively infected with it, or had recovered from it provided the deeply sampled blood TCRbeta repertoires that made up the dataset. The repertoires were made available in a free public database intended to serve as a resource for research on the immune response to SARS-CoV-2. The samples were drawn from the first 160 participants of the ongoing ImmuneRACE study and from under 1,500 subjects provided by 6 global collaborators. A de-identified subject ID, COVID-19 status, age in years and sex were almost always included in the sample metadata. HLA class I and class II types, where available, came from metadata supplied by the sample provider rather than from assay-based typing.

Its CDR3 holds 14 amino acids, cysteine through phenylalanine. The kept DNA is CDR3 alone, 42 bases in frame from the first base. At the junction V is shortened by 2 bases and J by 1 base, with 6 bases in between. CDR1 and CDR2, per the germline V gene (reference sequence), are SEHNR and FQNEAQ. With respect to this clone: What antigen it recognizes has not been identified. Per-base quality was not reported, and no clone a single base away is much larger than it.

TCRbeta CDR3 regions were amplified from genomic DNA by means of the immunoSEQ Assay, a bias-controlled multiplex PCR. The authors' pipeline ran thus. Nucleated cell counts per sample were estimated from amplification of reference gene primers within the assay. To quantify the absolute abundance of each unique TCRbeta CDR3 rearrangement, sequence reads were collapsed and filtered. Productive Simpson clonality was computed per sample as the square root of Simpson's diversity index over productive rearrangements. The table was pulled from immuneACCESS by TCRdb, which kept in-frame rearrangements only. Such tables lose some clones; where checked, under half of the loss comes from unresolved V genes, and the rest has no known cause. The V and J calls and clone size were taken over from that table, and D and trimming were inferred from the DNA. Present in this sample are about 440,000 clones, approximately 90% of which were seen just once. The top ten hold 10% to 15% of the sample.

Study-wide findings and limitations: The quantity of clinical and demographic metadata differed by source and by participant and was supplied without curation.

One collaborating source in Seattle enrolled patients while the patients were actively infected and followed the patients over time throughout the course of disease. Each collaborating institution followed its own protocols to collect whole blood in K2EDTA tubes. For TCRbeta analysis, collaborator samples were shipped as frozen whole blood, as isolated PBMCs, or as DNA extracted from either sample type. The sequenced material came from peripheral blood. The rearrangement joined TRBV7-9 to TRBJ1-3, with the identity of the D gene unclear. The receptor was derived from a woman aged 50 to 65 with COVID-19, enrolled during active disease. The DNA sequence is given as TGTGCCAGCAGCTTACTACTGTCTGGAAACACCATATATTTT. This is translated as CASSLLLSGNTIYF.